What follows is one T cell receptor beta chain and its context. Exclusion applied to patients with other autoimmune diseases, uncontrolled infections, pregnancy or lactation. Transcripts of RNA were the source for amplifying TCR beta CDR3 regions. An opening RT-PCR round employed HTBI primers and preceded a second-round multiplex PCR. TCRdb recomputed calls from the multiplex PCR reads with MiXCR, one row per CDR3 protein. Of hundreds of thousands of distinct CDR3 sequences listed, approximately 15% are singletons. The sample comes from a study of Graves' ophthalmopathy and Graves' hyperthyroidism. The origin of this receptor is a woman aged 18-35 years with stable Graves' hyperthyroidism. The sample comprised peripheral blood.

CDR3 sequence reads: CASSQDRRDGYTF. The DNA for the CDR3 is TGCGCCAGCAGCCAAGATCGGAGGGATGGCTACACCTTC. The gene calls are TRBV4-1 and TRBJ1-2; D not certain. Deletions cut 0 bases from V and 6 bases from J, with 8 bases between. CDR3 length: 13 residues. Germline lookup yields CDR1 MGHRA and CDR2 YSYEKL.